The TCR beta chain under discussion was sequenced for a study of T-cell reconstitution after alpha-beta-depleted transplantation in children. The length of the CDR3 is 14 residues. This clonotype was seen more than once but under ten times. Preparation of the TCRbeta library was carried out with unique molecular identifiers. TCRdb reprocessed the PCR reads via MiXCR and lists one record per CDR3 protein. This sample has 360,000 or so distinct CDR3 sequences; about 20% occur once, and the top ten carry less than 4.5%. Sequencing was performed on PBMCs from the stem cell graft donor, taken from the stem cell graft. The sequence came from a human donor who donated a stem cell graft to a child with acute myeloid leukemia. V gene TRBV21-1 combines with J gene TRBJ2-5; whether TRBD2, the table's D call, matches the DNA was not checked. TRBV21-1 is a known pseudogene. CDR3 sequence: CARRLIARQETQYF. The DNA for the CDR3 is TGTGCCAGAAGGTTGATAGCTAGGCAAGAGACCCAGTACTTC.